What follows are 16 T cell receptor beta chains derived from one specimen sequenced in a study of cytomegalovirus exposure and HLA in healthy donors. A multiplex PCR was run with 60 Vbeta primers and 13 Jbeta primers. Assay: immunoSEQ multiplex PCR; the TCRdb copy retains only in-frame clones and omits some. Among under 90,000 clones listed, roughly 72% were seen once. Input material: PBMCs. The receptor source for this set is a man aged 35-49 years in good health and CMV-seropositive.

V is TRBV19 and J is TRBJ1-5, with D uncertain. V lost 8 bases, J lost 5 bases, and 13 bases lay in between. The CDR3 totals 13 residues. Germline CDR1 and CDR2: LNHDA and SQIVND (reference sequence). DNA of the CDR3: TGTGCCAGTCATCTAAGCGGGTATCAGCCCCAGCATTTT. As protein: CASHLSGYQPQHF.

The gene calls are TRBV28 and TRBJ2-3, with 7 nucleotides matching TRBD1. The germline V gene has CDR1 MDHEN and CDR2 SYDVKM. CDR3 length equals 13 residues. V was clipped by 10 bases and J by 3 bases; unmatched bases: 7. CDR3: CATADRVTDTQYF. The CDR3 nucleotides read TGTGCCACCGCCGACAGGGTGACAGATACGCAGTATTTT.

The chain couples TRBV15 to TRBJ1-5, with 11 bases matching TRBD1. This CDR3 has 18 amino acids. Germline lookup yields CDR1 LNHNV and CDR2 YYDKDF (reference sequence). The V and J ends lost 2 bases and 4 bases, in that order; junction bases with no gene match: 10. CDR3: CATSRTGTGGRANQPQHF. CDR3 DNA sequence: TGTGCCACCAGCAGAACCGGGACAGGGGGTAGGGCTAATCAGCCCCAGCATTTT.

The chain uses TRBV28 and TRBJ1-4; possible D gene TRBD1, 5 bases. The length of the CDR3 is 14 residues. From germline, CDR1 is MDHEN and CDR2 SYDVKM. CDR3 coding DNA: TGTGCAATTAGGGCGGGGGGGACTAATGAAAAACTGTTTTTT. Translating it yields CAIRAGGTNEKLFF.

The V gene is TRBV4-1, the J gene TRBJ1-1; no clear D gene. Germline CDR1 MGHRA, CDR2 YSYEKL. Trimming removed 1 base at V and 1 base at J, with 19 bases between. This CDR3 comprises 18 residues. CDR3 amino acids: CASSQAHPIESENTEAFF. In DNA form, the CDR3 reads TGCGCCAGCAGCCAAGCGCACCCGATTGAGTCTGAGAACACTGAAGCTTTCTTT.

The J gene is TRBJ1-5, the V gene TRBV5-5; D uncertain. V lost 0 bases and J 0 bases, leaving 7 bases between the germline ends. The CDR3 is 15 amino acids. Germline loops: CDR1 SGHKS, CDR2 YYEKEE (reference sequence). The CDR3 loop reads CASSLVGYSNQPQHF. As DNA, the CDR3 is TGTGCCAGCAGCTTGGTCGGTTATAGCAATCAGCCCCAGCATTTT. The entire variable domain, with the rest obtained from reference TRBV5-5 and TRBJ1-5, is as follows: DAGVTQSPTHLIKTRGQQVTLRCSPISGHKSVSWYQQVLGQGPQFIFQYYEKEERGRGNFPDRFSARQFPNYSSELNVNALLLGDSALYLCASSLVGYSNQPQHFGDGTRLSIL.

The DNA for the CDR3 is TGCGCCAGCAGCAGCCACAGGGGGCGCGAGAATGAGCAGTTCTTC. This codes for CASSSHRGRENEQFF. The chain combines TRBV5-1 with TRBJ2-1; 9 bases line up with TRBD1. The CDR3 loop spans 15 amino acids. With V trimmed by 4 bases and J by 7 bases, 9 bases remained unmatched. Germline CDR1 is SGHRS and CDR2 is YFSETQ.

The gene calls are TRBV9 and TRBJ2-6, with D unresolved. There are 16 residues in the CDR3. Trimming removed 3 bases from V and 1 base from J, with 11 bases in between. Germline V CDR1 and CDR2: SGDLS, YYNGEE. For the CDR3, the DNA is TGTGCCAGCAGCGCCTATTTAGTGTCTGGGGCCAACGTCCTGACTTTC. Translated: CASSAYLVSGANVLTF.

This clone turned up a few times. The chain uses TRBV5-4 and TRBJ2-2, with D perhaps matching TRBD2 (6 bases). CDR1 SGHNT and CDR2 YYREEE come from the germline V gene (reference sequence). The CDR3 spans 14 residues. V lost 4 bases and J 6 bases, leaving 13 bases between the germline ends. CDR3 sequence (DNA): TGTGCCAGCAGCAGCCGGGACTCACCCGGGGAGCTGTTTTTT. As protein: CASSSRDSPGELFF.

The rearrangement uses TRBV25-1 and TRBJ2-1, with 7 bases lining up with TRBD2. This CDR3 contains 14 residues. Losses at the gene ends were 3 bases for V and 7 bases for J; bases not matched to a gene: 6. Looked up from germline, CDR1 is MGHDK and CDR2 is SYGVNS. The CDR3 loop reads CASSDGGGSNEQFF. The CDR3 DNA is TGTGCCAGCAGTGATGGGGGGGGGTCAAATGAGCAGTTCTTC.

In its sample, this clone was seen once. V usage is TRBV6-1 and J usage is TRBJ2-1, with TRBD1 matching over 9 bases. CDR3 length: 13 amino acids. Unmatched junction bases numbered 6, after V lost 8 bases and J lost 7 bases. CDR1 is MNHNS and CDR2 is SASEGT in the germline V gene. CDR3 sequence (DNA): TGTGCCAGCGAACGGACAGGGGTGAATGAGCAGTTCTTC. It encodes CASERTGVNEQFF.

This clone occurred a few times. The genes are TRBV19 and TRBJ1-1, with TRBD1 as a possible D gene (5 bases). V was pared by 7 bases and J by 0 bases, with 9 bases between. The germline CDR1 and CDR2 sequences are LNHDA and SQIVND (reference sequence). This CDR3 spans 13 amino acids. Written as DNA, the CDR3 is TGTGCCAGTACCCCGGGGGTGAACACTGAAGCTTTCTTT. It encodes CASTPGVNTEAFF.

V gene TRBV5-4 combines with J gene TRBJ2-7, with TRBD2 identical over 8 bases. Germline CDR1 reads SGHNT; CDR2 reads YYREEE (reference sequence). The CDR3 covers 13 residues. V trimming: 2 bases; J trimming: 5 bases; junction bases outside the gene matches: 3. Here the CDR3 reads CASSFGGVDEQYF. Written as DNA, the CDR3 is TGTGCCAGCAGCTTCGGGGGGGTGGACGAGCAGTACTTC.

V is TRBV5-5 and J is TRBJ2-3; D unclear. V lost 4 bases, J lost 2 bases, and 14 bases lay in between. This CDR3 has 15 residues. Germline V gene lookup returns CDR1 SGHKS and CDR2 YYEKEE (reference sequence). The CDR3 DNA reads TGTGCCAGCAGCCCCCTCGAGCGCCACACAGATACGCAGTATTTT. Protein product: CASSPLERHTDTQYF.

This clone showed up just a few times. V gene TRBV10-3 combines with J gene TRBJ2-2; the match to TRBD2 covers 8 bases. CDR1 and CDR2 from the germline V gene are ENHRY and SYGVKD. The CDR3 consists of 17 residues. The ends lost 0 bases at V and 8 bases at J; junction bases unmatched: 11. CDR3 bases: TGTGCCATCAGTGAGTCAAGTATTAGCGGGATTTATGGGGAGCTGTTTTTT. Translation gives CAISESSISGIYGELFF.

The V and J genes are TRBV27 and TRBJ2-7; D is undetermined. The CDR3 extends over 12 amino acids. Germline lookup yields CDR1 MNHEY and CDR2 SMNVEV (reference sequence). V lost 2 bases, J lost 6 bases, and 8 bases lay in between. CDR3 DNA: TGTGCCAGCAGTTTAAGAGATGGCGAGCAGTACTTC. Protein product: CASSLRDGEQYF.